The source of this T cell receptor beta chain is a study of T cells in Graves' hyperthyroidism and ophthalmopathy. In patients aged 18 to 65, hyperthyroidism was newly diagnosed, with duration under 2 months. This clonotype was counted ten times or more. Template material for amplifying TCR beta CDR3 regions consisted of RNA transcripts. HTBI primers were the set used in a first-round RT-PCR of the TCR CDR3. TCRdb called the multiplex PCR reads again in MiXCR, with one record for every CDR3 protein. The sample carries hundreds of thousands of distinct CDR3 sequences, about 14% recorded once. CDR3 length: 15 residues. The germline gives CDR1 SGHAT, CDR2 FQNNGV. Trimming cost V 5 bases and J 0 bases; bases outside gene matches: 6.

The chain links TRBV11-2 to TRBJ2-7; 8 bases match TRBD1. Sequenced: blood. This sequence was found in a woman between 18 and 30 years old with Graves' hyperthyroidism. The CDR3 DNA reads as TGTGCCAGCAGCCACGCCGGGACAGGCTCCTACGAGCAGTACTTC. Encoded protein: CASSHAGTGSYEQYF.